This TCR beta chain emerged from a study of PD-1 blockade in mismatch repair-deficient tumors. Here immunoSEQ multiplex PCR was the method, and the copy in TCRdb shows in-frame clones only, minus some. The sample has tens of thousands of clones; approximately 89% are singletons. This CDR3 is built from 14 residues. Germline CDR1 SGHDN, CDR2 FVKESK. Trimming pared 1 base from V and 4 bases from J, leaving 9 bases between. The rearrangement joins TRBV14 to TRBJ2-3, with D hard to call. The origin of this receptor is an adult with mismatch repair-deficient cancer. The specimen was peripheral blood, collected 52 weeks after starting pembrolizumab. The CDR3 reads CASSQGTFADTQYF. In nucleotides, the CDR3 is TGTGCCAGCAGCCAAGGGACGTTCGCAGATACGCAGTATTTT. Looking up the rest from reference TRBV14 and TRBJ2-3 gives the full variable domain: EAGVTQFPSHSVIEKGQTVTLRCDPISGHDNLYWYRRVMGKEIKFLLHFVKESKQDESGMPNNRFLAERTGGTYSTLKVQPAELEDSGVYFCASSQGTFADTQYFGPGTRLTVL.